The present entry profiles one T cell receptor beta chain with its context. This clonotype was recorded at least ten times. Which antigen it targets is not known. No clone much larger than this one lies a single base away; base qualities are absent. Trimming costs V 4 bases and J 5 bases, and their ends lie 15 bases apart. The CDR3 spans 14 residues, from the cysteine through the phenylalanine. Only CDR3 DNA is held: 42 bases, read in frame from base 1. The germline V gene encodes CDR1 SGHTA and CDR2 FQGNSA. The instrument was an Illumina HiSeq 1500. In TCRdb, the public reads were trimmed at Q25 with fastp and aligned with MiXCR, with productive beta chains retained. Identical CDR3 protein sequences are pooled into one entry, listed with their most common genes and DNA. Across this sample there are around 70,000 distinct CDR3 sequences, with 4% seen only once. Together, the top ten hold around a fifth of the sample.

The data are from a study of T cell repertoires in cytomegalovirus infection (dated by TCRdb to between 2018 and 2021). As for the study more broadly: Because public TCR beta signatures pointed to carriage of CMV infection together with the matching HLA type, the HLA type of each donor mattered for the analysis.

Beyond this particular receptor, the publication reports: The ex vivo response was dominated by HLA-C-restricted CMV-specific TCR beta clonotypes, and the single most frequent clonotype in two of eight donors was supplied by these HLA-C-restricted clonotypes. Cumulative frequency of public TCR beta family members discriminated carriers of CMV infection plus the relevant HLA type in this cohort and an independent roughly 330-donor cohort.

The material sequenced was PBMCs. The sequence links TRBV7-2 to TRBJ2-7; the D gene is perhaps TRBD1, on 6 matching bases. This sequence originates from a human donor in good health (CMV status not recorded). Some clones in this sample may be carry-over from other donors' samples. The DNA sequence is TGTGCCAGCAGCTCGTCGTCAGGGGCCCACGAGCAGTACTTC. Its protein is CASSSSSGAHEQYF.